These 11 T cell receptor beta chains were sequenced from one sample in a study of cytomegalovirus exposure and HLA in healthy donors. The PCR contained 60 Vbeta and 13 Jbeta primers. Clones were sequenced by immunoSEQ multiplex PCR, and TCRdb holds only the in-frame ones, with some missing. This repertoire shows approximately 110,000 clones, 65% to 85% found once; its top ten account for 0.24%. Sequenced: PBMCs. These receptors came from a middle-aged man in good health and CMV-seronegative.

The rearrangement joins TRBV6-4 to TRBJ1-2, with TRBD1 identical over 8 bases. The ends lost 6 bases at V and 4 bases at J; junction bases unmatched: 4. Germline V gives CDR1 MRHNA, CDR2 SNTAGT. This CDR3 is built from 13 residues. The CDR3 loop is CASSVGTGYGYTF. CDR3 nucleotide sequence: TGTGCCAGCAGCGTCGGGACAGGCTATGGCTACACCTTC.

The rearrangement links TRBV5-6 to TRBJ2-5, with D possibly matching TRBD2 (6 bases). The CDR3 length is 16 residues. From germline, CDR1 is SGHDT and CDR2 YYEEEE. With 0 bases removed from V and 5 bases from J, the gap between germline ends came to 17 bases. The chain's CDR3 is CASSLVRGSLGETQYF. Here the CDR3 DNA reads TGTGCCAGCAGCTTGGTTCGGGGGAGCCTAGGGGAGACCCAGTACTTC.

Only one count was recorded for this clone. The rearrangement links TRBV6-1 to TRBJ2-5, with TRBD1 matching over 7 bases. Germline-derived CDR1 and CDR2 are MNHNS and SASEGT. The junction had 6 bases not matched to a gene; V was cut back by 4 bases and J by 1 base. The CDR3 runs to 15 residues. The CDR3 loop is CASSATTGFQETQYF. The CDR3 nucleotides read TGTGCCAGCAGTGCAACGACAGGGTTCCAAGAGACCCAGTACTTC.

The chain combines TRBV6-5 with TRBJ1-4; weak D call: TRBD1 (5 bases). V was pared by 3 bases and J by 0 bases, with 8 bases between. Germline loops: CDR1 MNHEY, CDR2 SVGAGI. The CDR3 consists of 15 residues. The CDR3 coding sequence is TGTGCCAGCAGTTATCAGGGCTCAACTAATGAAAAACTGTTTTTT. It specifies CASSYQGSTNEKLFF.

In regard to this clone: Other DNA sequences within the sample encode an identical CDR3. V and J are TRBV2 and TRBJ2-2, with D maybe TRBD1 (7 bases). Germline lookup yields CDR1 SNHLY and CDR2 FYNNEI. This CDR3 comprises 17 residues. The V end was cut by 6 bases, the J end by 5 bases, with 22 bases between. The CDR3 is CASSPQGRLGGTGELFF. As DNA, the CDR3 is TGTGCCAGCAGCCCACAGGGGCGGCTTGGAGGGACCGGGGAGCTGTTTTTT.

The CDR3 loop is CASSPSVSYGYTF. The CDR3 bases are TGTGCCAGCAGCCCCAGCGTTAGCTATGGCTACACCTTC. This chain uses TRBV7-6 with TRBJ1-2; D is unclear. V was cut by 5 bases and J by 4 bases, with 11 bases left in between. Germline V gene sequence: CDR1 SGHVS, CDR2 FNYEAQ. The CDR3 consists of 13 residues.

The J gene is TRBJ2-5, the V gene TRBV28, with D unresolved. The end of the DNA is better explained by TRBJ2-7, so the J call may be wrong. Germline V gene lookup returns CDR1 MDHEN and CDR2 SYDVKM. This CDR3 has 15 residues. This CDR3 is CASSPTDQRSYEQYF. The CDR3 DNA reads as TGTGCCAGCAGCCCAACCGACCAGCGAAGCTACGAGCAGTACTTC.

J is TRBJ1-2 and V is TRBV5-5; D is possibly TRBD1 (5 bases). Germline loops: CDR1 SGHKS, CDR2 YYEKEE (reference sequence). Trimming took 4 bases from V and 7 from J, leaving 11 bases between them. The CDR3 loop spans 12 amino acids. The DNA for the CDR3 is TGTGCCAGCAGCGTCCCGGGGGGTGGCTACACCTTC. This translates into CASSVPGGGYTF.

This sequence joins TRBV7-2 and TRBJ2-7; unclear D gene. The CDR3 has 15 amino acids. The germline CDR1 and CDR2 sequences are SGHTA and FQGNSA. V was clipped by 1 base and J by 9 bases, with 19 bases between them. CDR3 DNA sequence: TGTGCCAGCAGCTTAGAGGATTTGGCGGAGAGTGGGCAGTACTTC. Residues: CASSLEDLAESGQYF. The whole variable domain, remainder taken from reference TRBV7-2 and TRBJ2-7, is GAGVSQSPSNKVTEKGKDVELRCDPISGHTALYWYRQSLGQGLEFLIYFQGNSAPDKSGLPSDRFSAERTGGSVSTLTIQRTQQEDSAVYLCASSLEDLAESGQYFGPGTRLTVT.

This sequence joins TRBV5-4 and TRBJ1-2; a possible D gene is TRBD1 (5 bases). Germline V gene lookup returns CDR1 SGHNT and CDR2 YYREEE (reference sequence). The CDR3 covers 13 residues. With 4 bases removed from V and 4 bases from J, the gap between germline ends came to 11 bases. CDR3 amino acids: CASSLDRLYGYTF. Written as DNA, the CDR3 is TGTGCCAGCAGCCTAGACAGACTCTATGGCTACACCTTC.

The chain is built from TRBV28 and TRBJ2-7; TRBD2 agrees at 9 bases. J was trimmed by 5 bases and V by 6 bases; bases with no gene match: 14. The CDR3 runs to 16 residues. Germline V lookup: CDR1 MDHEN, CDR2 SYDVKM. CDR3 sequence reads: CASRDSIGAGGDEQYF. DNA of the CDR3: TGTGCCAGCAGAGACTCTATCGGAGCGGGAGGTGACGAGCAGTACTTC.